The entry below gives a single TCR beta chain sequence along with its context. This sample is drawn from a study of memory CD8 T cells in hepatitis C reinfection. Deletions cut 5 bases from V and 5 bases from J, with 15 bases between. Germline lookup yields CDR1 MNHNY and CDR2 SVGAGI (reference sequence). CDR3 length equals 15 residues. Produced via immunoSEQ multiplex PCR; TCRdb's table is partial and in-frame only. The sample holds 45,000 to 50,000 clones; 80% to 90% are singletons and the top ten take roughly 0.7%. Documented time point: late/post reinfection, 12 to 24 weeks after detection. No in vitro expansion preceded TCR sequencing of the sorted cells.

The V and J genes are TRBV6-6 and TRBJ1-4; possible D gene TRBD1, 6 bases. The origin of this receptor is a man younger than 35 with hepatitis C virus infection. Sequenced: naive CD8+ T cells sorted from blood. The CDR3 DNA reads as TGTGCCAGCAGTACATTACAGGGTTGGAATGAAAAACTGTTTTTT. Translating it yields CASSTLQGWNEKLFF.